The following is a T cell receptor (beta chain) sequence with its context. Looked up from germline, CDR1 is LGHNA and CDR2 is YSLEER. Losses at the gene ends were 1 base for V and 11 bases for J; bases not matched to a gene: 8. This CDR3 has 14 residues. Generated by immunoSEQ multiplex PCR, the TCRdb table keeps only in-frame clones and is missing some. The table lists roughly 2.5 million clones, over 85% of them singletons. This sample stems from a study of shared clonotypes between healthy human individuals. This chain joins TRBV4-3 and TRBJ2-1; 7 positions match TRBD2. The source is a man aged 18 to 35 in good health. Sequences were obtained from naive CD4+ T cells sorted from blood. Sample subset: CD45RA+ positively selected. The CDR3 loop reads CASSQGAREGQQFF. The CDR3 DNA reads as TGCGCCAGCAGCCAAGGTGCGAGGGAGGGGCAGCAGTTCTTC.